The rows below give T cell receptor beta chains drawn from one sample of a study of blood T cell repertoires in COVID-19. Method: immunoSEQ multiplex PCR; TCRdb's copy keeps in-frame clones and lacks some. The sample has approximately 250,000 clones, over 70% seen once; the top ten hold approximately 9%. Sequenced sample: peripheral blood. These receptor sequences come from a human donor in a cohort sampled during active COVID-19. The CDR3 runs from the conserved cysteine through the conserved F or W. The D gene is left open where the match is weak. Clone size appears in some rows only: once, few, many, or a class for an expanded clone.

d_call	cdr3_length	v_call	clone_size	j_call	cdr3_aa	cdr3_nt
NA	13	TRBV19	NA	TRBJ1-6	CASTGTWTSPLHF	TGTGCCAGTACCGGGACTTGGACATCACCCCTCCACTTT
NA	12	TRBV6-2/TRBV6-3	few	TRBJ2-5	CASSLVVETQYF	TGTGCCAGCAGTTTAGTGGTAGAGACCCAGTACTTC
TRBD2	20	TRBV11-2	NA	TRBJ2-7	CASSLEGKLAGRQLTYEQYF	TGTGCCAGCAGCTTAGAAGGGAAACTAGCGGGAAGGCAACTAACCTACGAGCAGTACTTC
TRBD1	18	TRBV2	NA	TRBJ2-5	CASSEAPTGQGLQETQYF	TGTGCCAGCAGTGAAGCCCCAACCGGACAGGGATTACAAGAGACCCAGTACTTC
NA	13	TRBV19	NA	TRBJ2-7	CASSLGVGHEQYF	TGTGCCAGTAGTCTCGGGGTCGGCCACGAGCAGTACTTC
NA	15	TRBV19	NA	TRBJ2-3	CASSKEVGFTDTQYF	TGTGCCAGTAGTAAAGAAGTCGGGTTCACAGATACGCAGTATTTT
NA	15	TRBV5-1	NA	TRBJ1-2	CASSSPGEVHYGYTF	TGCGCCAGCAGCTCTCCGGGAGAGGTTCACTATGGCTACACCTTC
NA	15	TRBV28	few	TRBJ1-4	CASRAQNPTNEKLFF	TGTGCCAGCAGGGCCCAAAATCCAACTAATGAAAAACTGTTTTTT
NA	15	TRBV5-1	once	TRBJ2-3	CASSLGQTSADTQYF	TGCGCCAGCAGCTTGGGACAGACATCAGCAGATACGCAGTATTTT
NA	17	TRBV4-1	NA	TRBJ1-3	CASSRLRDSTTGNTIYF	TGCGCCAGCAGCCGCCTCCGGGACTCAACCACTGGAAACACCATATATTTT
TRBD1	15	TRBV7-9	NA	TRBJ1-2	CASRPRQGANYGYTF	TGTGCCAGCAGGCCCAGACAGGGCGCTAACTATGGCTACACCTTC
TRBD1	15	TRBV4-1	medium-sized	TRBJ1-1	CASSYRDSTNTEAFF	TGCGCCAGCAGCTACCGGGACAGCACGAACACTGAAGCTTTCTTT
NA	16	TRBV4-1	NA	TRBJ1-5	CASSQTGKGVNQPQHF	TGCGCCAGCAGCCAAACAGGAAAGGGGGTCAATCAGCCCCAGCATTTT
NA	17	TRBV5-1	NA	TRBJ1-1	CASSLGRGTPMNTEAFF	TGCGCCAGCAGCTTGGGACGGGGTACCCCGATGAACACTGAAGCTTTCTTT
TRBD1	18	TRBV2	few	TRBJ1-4	CASSDGETGDFESEKLFF	TGTGCCAGCAGTGACGGTGAGACAGGGGATTTCGAGAGCGAAAAACTGTTTTTT
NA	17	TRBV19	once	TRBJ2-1	CARTSNQAKKAYNEQFF	TGTGCCAGAACCAGCAATCAGGCCAAAAAAGCCTACAATGAGCAGTTCTTC
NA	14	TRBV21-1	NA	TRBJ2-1	CATIHSSSYNEQFF	TGTGCCACCATTCACAGCAGCTCCTACAATGAGCAGTTCTTC
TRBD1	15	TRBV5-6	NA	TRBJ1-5	CASSSTGAPFQPQHF	TGTGCCAGCAGCTCCACAGGGGCCCCTTTTCAGCCCCAGCATTTT
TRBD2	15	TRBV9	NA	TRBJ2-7	CASSVSGGRFDEQYF	TGTGCCAGCAGCGTGAGCGGGGGGAGGTTTGACGAGCAGTACTTC
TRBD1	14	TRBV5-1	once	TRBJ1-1	CASSFRTGLTEAFF	TGCGCCAGCAGCTTCCGGACAGGGCTGACCGAAGCTTTCTTT
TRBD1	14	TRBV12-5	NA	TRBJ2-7	CASGSLDRGCEQYF	TGTGCTAGTGGTTCCCTGGACAGGGGATGCGAGCAGTACTTC
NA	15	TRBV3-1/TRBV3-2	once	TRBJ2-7	CASSQDGLKNYEQYF	TGTGCCAGCAGCCAAGATGGACTGAAGAATTACGAGCAGTACTTC
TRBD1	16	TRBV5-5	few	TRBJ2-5	CASSSDRDRGVETQYF	TGTGCCAGCAGCTCCGACCGGGACAGAGGTGTGGAGACCCAGTACTTC
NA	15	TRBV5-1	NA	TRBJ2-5	CASSWGLGGQETQYF	TGCGCCAGCAGCTGGGGCCTTGGGGGGCAAGAGACCCAGTACTTC
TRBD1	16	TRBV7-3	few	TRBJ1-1	CASSLTGTGGFSEAFF	TGTGCCAGCAGCTTAACGGGGACAGGGGGATTCTCTGAAGCTTTCTTT
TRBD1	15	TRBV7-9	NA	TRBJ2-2	CASSRGTDNTGELFF	TGTGCCAGCAGCAGAGGGACAGACAACACCGGGGAGCTGTTTTTT
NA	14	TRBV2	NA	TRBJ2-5	CASSDRVRQETQYF	TGTGCCAGCAGTGATCGGGTCCGCCAAGAGACCCAGTACTTC
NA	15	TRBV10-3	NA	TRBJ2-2	CAISDGLKNTGELFF	TGTGCCATCAGTGATGGGCTCAAGAACACCGGGGAGCTGTTTTTT
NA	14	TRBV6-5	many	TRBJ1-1	CASSFLESNTEAFF	TGTGCCAGCAGTTTCCTAGAGTCGAACACTGAAGCTTTCTTT
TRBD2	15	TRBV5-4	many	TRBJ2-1	CASSLLAGGPNEQFF	TGTGCCAGCAGCTTACTAGCGGGGGGTCCTAATGAGCAGTTCTTC
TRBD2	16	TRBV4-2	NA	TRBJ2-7	CASSHSGTSDSYEQYF	TGTGCCAGCAGCCACTCCGGGACTAGCGACTCCTACGAGCAGTACTTC
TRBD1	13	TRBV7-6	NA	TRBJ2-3	CASSGQVTDTQYF	TGTGCCAGCAGCGGACAGGTCACAGATACGCAGTATTTT
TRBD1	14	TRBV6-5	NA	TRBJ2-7	CATGTGPREQGLYF	TGTGCCACCGGGACAGGGCCTCGTGAGCAAGGTCTGTACTTC
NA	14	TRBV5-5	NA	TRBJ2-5	CASSSTGMGETQYF	TGTGCCAGCAGCTCCACGGGGATGGGGGAGACCCAGTACTTC
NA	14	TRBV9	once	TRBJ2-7	CASSPGAGSYEQYF	TGTGCCAGCAGCCCCGGGGCGGGGTCCTACGAGCAGTACTTC
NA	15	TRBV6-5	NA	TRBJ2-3	CASSYEVQRRDTQYF	TGTGCCAGCAGTTACGAGGTTCAAAGGCGGGATACGCAGTATTTT